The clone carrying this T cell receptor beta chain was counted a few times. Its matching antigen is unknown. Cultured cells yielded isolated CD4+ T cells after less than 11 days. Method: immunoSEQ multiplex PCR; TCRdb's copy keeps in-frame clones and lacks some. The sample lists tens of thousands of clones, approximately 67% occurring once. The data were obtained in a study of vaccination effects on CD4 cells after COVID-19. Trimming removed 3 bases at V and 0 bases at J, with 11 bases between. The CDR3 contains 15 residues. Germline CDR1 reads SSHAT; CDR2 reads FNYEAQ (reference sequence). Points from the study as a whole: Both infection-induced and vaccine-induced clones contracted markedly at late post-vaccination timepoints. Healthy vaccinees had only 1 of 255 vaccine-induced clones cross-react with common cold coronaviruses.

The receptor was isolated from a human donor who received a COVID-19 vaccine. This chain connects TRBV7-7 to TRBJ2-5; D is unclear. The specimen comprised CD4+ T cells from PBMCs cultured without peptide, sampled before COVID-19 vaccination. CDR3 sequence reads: CASSLGLGYQETQYF. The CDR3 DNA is TGTGCCAGCAGCTTGGGCCTGGGGTACCAAGAGACCCAGTACTTC.